One sample yielded the 15 T cell receptor beta chains listed below, sequenced in a study of lymphopenia after photon versus proton radiotherapy. Only in-frame clones appear in the TCRdb table, and some are missing; sequencing was by immunoSEQ multiplex PCR. Of 55,000 to 85,000 clones listed, 85% to 95% were seen once; the top ten hold around 2.2%. This sample comprised peripheral blood, obtained from a patient treated with photon-based radiotherapy. The source is a woman aged 40 to 55 with cholangiocarcinoma.

V is TRBV5-6 and J is TRBJ1-3; no clear D gene. Germline CDR1 reads SGHDT; CDR2 reads YYEEEE. This CDR3 has 16 residues. Trimming shortened V by 1 base and J by 1 base, and 12 bases separated the two germline ends. CDR3 coding DNA: TGTGCCAGCAGCTTGTTGGGCAGTGGATCTGGAAACACCATATATTTT. This sequence encodes CASSLLGSGSGNTIYF.

This rearrangement joins TRBV27 to TRBJ1-1; 7 nucleotides line up with TRBD1. This CDR3 spans 14 amino acids. With 3 bases clipped from V and 6 bases from J, the junction kept 7 bases outside the gene matches. Germline loops: CDR1 MNHEY, CDR2 SMNVEV (reference sequence). In DNA form, the CDR3 reads TGTGCCAGCAGTTTTAGCCGACAGGGCTCTGAAGCTTTCTTT. Translating it yields CASSFSRQGSEAFF.

The sample holds one count of this clone. V is TRBV5-1 and J is TRBJ1-2; the D gene is possibly TRBD1 (6 bases). Germline loops: CDR1 SGHRS, CDR2 YFSETQ. Trimming shortened V by 4 bases and J by 3 bases, and 22 bases separated the two germline ends. The CDR3 runs to 17 residues. CDR3 nucleotide sequence: TGCGCCAGCAGCGGGGGGCCGGGGCAGCCCGTCTACTATGGCTACACCTTC. It is translated as CASSGGPGQPVYYGYTF.

The chain combines TRBV28 with TRBJ2-7; 7 bases are shared with TRBD1. Germline V gene lookup returns CDR1 MDHEN and CDR2 SYDVKM. The junction had 3 bases not matched to a gene; V was cut back by 7 bases and J by 3 bases. CDR3 length: 12 amino acids. Here the CDR3 DNA reads TGTGCCAGCATGGACAGGATCTACGAGCAGTACTTC. The encoded protein is CASMDRIYEQYF.

A single count supports this clone. The chain joins TRBV5-6 to TRBJ1-4, with a possible D match to TRBD1 (6 bases). The CDR3 consists of 15 residues. CDR1 and CDR2 (germline): SGHDT, YYEEEE. The ends were cut back, 3 bases at V and 0 bases at J, with 9 bases in the middle. The CDR3 sequence: CASSWGGTTNEKLFF. CDR3 bases: TGTGCCAGCAGCTGGGGGGGCACAACTAATGAAAAACTGTTTTTT.

The CDR3 sequence: CASSPGTSGDTQYF. The CDR3 nucleotides are TGTGCCAGCAGCCCGGGGACTAGTGGAGATACGCAGTATTTT. V is TRBV28 and J is TRBJ2-3, with 8 bases lining up with TRBD2. Germline CDR1 MDHEN, CDR2 SYDVKM. CDR3 length equals 14 residues. The J segment lost 5 bases and the V segment lost 6 bases, leaving 7 bases of the junction unmatched.

The V gene is TRBV9, the J gene TRBJ1-1; possible D gene TRBD1, 6 bases. Germline V lookup: CDR1 SGDLS, CDR2 YYNGEE. V was cut by 0 bases and J by 4 bases, with 10 bases left in between. The CDR3 runs 14 residues. The CDR3, as DNA: TGTGCCAGCAGCGTAGCCGTGGACAGCACTGAAGCTTTCTTT. Its protein is CASSVAVDSTEAFF.

This clone was recorded once. This sequence joins TRBV6-1 and TRBJ1-5; unclear D gene. Trimming took off 3 bases at V and 1 base at J, with 10 bases between the two ends. Germline CDR1 and CDR2: MNHNS and SASEGT. The CDR3 runs to 15 residues. The CDR3 DNA reads as TGTGCCAGCAGTGAGAGTACCCTCAGCAATCAGCCCCAGCATTTT. It codes for CASSESTLSNQPQHF.

The chain is built from TRBV7-3 and TRBJ2-2; possibly TRBD1 for D (5 bases). V was pared by 5 bases and J by 4 bases, with 11 bases between. Germline V gene lookup returns CDR1 SGHTA and CDR2 FQGTGA. The length of the CDR3 is 14 residues. The CDR3 sequence is CASSLQGITGELFF. The CDR3 DNA reads as TGTGCCAGCAGCCTCCAGGGAATCACCGGGGAGCTGTTTTTT.

CDR3 residues: CASSLGPSYNEQFF. For the CDR3, the DNA is TGTGCCAGCAGTTTGGGTCCTTCCTACAATGAGCAGTTCTTC. V and J are TRBV28 and TRBJ2-1; no clear D gene. Germline V gene lookup returns CDR1 MDHEN and CDR2 SYDVKM. The CDR3 covers 14 residues. Trimming took 3 bases from V and 1 from J, leaving 7 bases between them.

CDR3 in amino acids: CASSHTAGLEAFF. Written as DNA, the CDR3 is TGCGCCAGCAGCCACACCGCGGGGCTTGAAGCTTTCTTT. V is TRBV5-1 and J is TRBJ1-1, with D possibly being TRBD1 (5 bases). There are 13 residues in the CDR3. Germline CDR1 SGHRS, CDR2 YFSETQ. V gave up 4 bases and J gave up 7 bases, with 14 bases separating them. The complete variable domain, with remaining parts taken from reference TRBV5-1 and TRBJ1-1, reads KAGVTQTPRYLIKTRGQQVTLSCSPISGHRSVSWYQQTPGQGLQFLFEYFSETQRNKGNFPGRFSGRQFSNSRSEMNVSTLELGDSALYLCASSHTAGLEAFFGQGTRLTVV.

The J gene is TRBJ1-5, the V gene TRBV28; 7 bases fit TRBD1. This CDR3 has 14 residues. J lost 2 bases, V lost 6 bases, and 4 bases had no gene match. CDR1 MDHEN and CDR2 SYDVKM come from the germline V gene. The CDR3 nucleotides are TGTGCCAGCAGGATGACAGGGCGCAATCAGCCCCAGCATTTT. It yields the protein CASRMTGRNQPQHF.

The chain links TRBV9 to TRBJ2-1; D is perhaps TRBD1 (5 bases). Between the trimmed V and J ends, which lost 0 bases and 9 bases, there was a span of 16 bases. CDR3 length: 15 residues. CDR1 is SGDLS, CDR2 YYNGEE, per germline. CDR3 in amino acids: CASSVGPRVNGEQFF. The DNA of the CDR3 is TGTGCCAGCAGCGTAGGGCCCAGGGTGAATGGTGAGCAGTTCTTC.

The chain couples TRBV5-1 to TRBJ1-5; 10 nucleotides agree with TRBD1. After removal of 0 bases from V and 6 bases from J, the junction contained 0 bases not matched to a gene. Looked up from germline, CDR1 is SGHRS and CDR2 is YFSETQ. This CDR3 has 14 residues. The CDR3: CASSLGDRGQPQHF. The CDR3 nucleotides read TGCGCCAGCAGCTTGGGGGACAGGGGTCAGCCCCAGCATTTT.

The CDR3 sequence is CASSAGLITDTQYF. Written as DNA, the CDR3 is TGTGCCAGCAGCGCGGGACTGATCACAGATACGCAGTATTTT. The chain is built from TRBV9 and TRBJ2-3, with a possible D match to TRBD2 (6 bases). Deletions cut 3 bases from V and 2 bases from J, with 10 bases between. Germline loops: CDR1 SGDLS, CDR2 YYNGEE. This CDR3 comprises 14 residues. The whole variable domain, filled in from reference TRBV9 and TRBJ2-3, reads DSGVTQTPKHLITATGQRVTLRCSPRSGDLSVYWYQQSLDQGLQFLIQYYNGEERAKGNILERFSAQQFPDLHSELNLSSLELGDSALYFCASSAGLITDTQYFGPGTRLTVL.